The 29 T cell receptor beta chains in this list originate from one sample, sequenced in a study of identical twins. TCRdb re-called the 5' RACE reads through MiXCR, storing one row per CDR3 protein. The table has fewer than 550,000 distinct CDR3 sequences, roughly an eighth seen once. The same sample was also studied in work on yellow fever vaccine responses in identical twins.

The source material was CD4+ T cells sorted from blood. These receptors all stem from a woman in her late teens or twenties in good health.

This clonotype turned up a few times. The chain combines TRBV3-1 with TRBJ1-2, with D unresolved. The V end was cut by 7 bases, the J end by 4 bases, with 10 bases between. The CDR3 covers 12 residues. The germline V gene has CDR1 LGHDT and CDR2 YNNKEL (reference sequence). The CDR3 nucleotides are TGTGCCAGCACCCACGGGAGCTATGGCTACACCTTC. Protein product: CASTHGSYGYTF. Full variable domain (rest looked up from reference TRBV3-1 and TRBJ1-2): DTAVSQTPKYLVTQMGNDKSIKCEQNLGHDTMYWYKQDSKKFLKIMFSYNNKELIINETVPNRFSPKSPDKAHLNLHINSLELGDSAVYFCASTHGSYGYTFGSGTRLTVV.

This clonotype was found many times. The chain has TRBV5-1 and TRBJ1-1; TRBD1 aligns across 10 bases. This CDR3 region has 13 residues. With V trimmed by 4 bases and J by 4 bases, 1 base remained unmatched. Looked up from germline, CDR1 is SGHRS and CDR2 is YFSETQ. Here the CDR3 DNA reads TGCGCCAGCAGCCGGGACAGGGGCACTGAAGCTTTCTTT. This translates into CASSRDRGTEAFF.

The chain has TRBV6-2 or TRBV6-3 and TRBJ2-2; possibly TRBD2 for D (7 bases). Germline CDR1 and CDR2: MNHEY and SVGEGT. CDR3 length: 17 residues. V was trimmed by 6 bases and J by 0 bases, leaving 17 bases between them. The CDR3 spells CASRGGLAETNTGELFF. As DNA, the CDR3 is TGTGCCAGCAGAGGGGGGCTAGCGGAGACGAACACCGGGGAGCTGTTTTTT.

This clonotype appeared a single time. The chain is built from TRBV7-6 and TRBJ2-2; the D is unclear. CDR3 length: 16 residues. From germline, CDR1 is SGHVS and CDR2 FNYEAQ. V dropped 1 base and J dropped 1 base, with 10 bases sitting between them. The CDR3 is CASSLVGGENTGELFF. The CDR3 region has the DNA TGTGCCAGCAGCTTAGTCGGCGGAGAGAACACCGGGGAGCTGTTTTTT. The variable domain in full, with the rest retrieved from reference TRBV7-6 and TRBJ2-2, is GAGVSQSPRYKVTKRGQDVALRCDPISGHVSLYWYRQALGQGPEFLTYFNYEAQQDKSGLPNDRFSAERPEGSISTLTIQRTEQRDSAMYRCASSLVGGENTGELFFGEGSRLTVL.

This clonotype has more than one count but fewer than ten. This rearrangement joins TRBV2 to TRBJ2-2; D is possibly TRBD1 (6 bases). CDR1 SNHLY and CDR2 FYNNEI come from the germline V gene. The CDR3 runs to 14 residues. With 6 bases removed from V and 5 bases from J, the gap between germline ends came to 13 bases. The CDR3 DNA reads TGTGCCAGCAGGGCAGGGGCGGAAACCGGGGAGCTGTTTTTT. Amino acid sequence: CASRAGAETGELFF.

This clonotype was picked up a small number of times. CDR3 sequence reads: CASSLGLAGPSSYEQYF. Here the CDR3 DNA reads TGCGCCAGCAGCTTGGGACTAGCGGGACCCAGCTCCTACGAGCAGTACTTC. The rearrangement joins TRBV5-1 to TRBJ2-7; the match to TRBD2 covers 11 bases. Germline assignment: CDR1 SGHRS and CDR2 YFSETQ. Trimming at V came to 0 bases and at J to 0 bases, leaving 5 bases not matched to a gene. CDR3 length: 17 amino acids.

V and J are TRBV4-2 and TRBJ2-1; D ambiguous. CDR1 is LGHNA, CDR2 YNFKEQ, per germline. The CDR3 spans 15 residues. V lost 4 bases and J lost 6, with 16 bases in between. The CDR3 is CASSPGLPCCNEQFF. The CDR3 DNA sequence: TGTGCCAGCAGCCCCGGGCTCCCATGCTGCAATGAGCAGTTCTTC.

The chain combines TRBV28 with TRBJ2-5; TRBD1 matches 7 bases. CDR3 length equals 14 residues. V lost 6 bases, J lost 0 bases, and 4 bases stayed unmatched. CDR1 is MDHEN and CDR2 is SYDVKM in the germline V gene. CDR3 region: CASRTGTHQETQYF. The CDR3 nucleotides read TGTGCCAGCAGGACAGGGACACACCAAGAGACCCAGTACTTC.

The J gene is TRBJ2-7, the V gene TRBV19, with 9 bases aligning to TRBD1. CDR3 size: 16 residues. Germline CDR1 reads LNHDA; CDR2 reads SQIVND (reference sequence). V trimming: 5 bases; J trimming: 1 base; junction bases outside the gene matches: 9. The CDR3 here is CASSPQTGGKSYEQYF. The CDR3 region has the DNA TGTGCCAGTAGTCCGCAAACAGGGGGCAAATCCTACGAGCAGTACTTC.

The chain recombines TRBV20-1 with TRBJ1-1; no clear D. From germline, CDR1 is DFQATT and CDR2 SNEGSKA (reference sequence). The V and J ends lost 6 bases and 0 bases respectively, with 11 bases between them. The CDR3 runs 13 residues. CDR3: CSASGTLNTEAFF. The CDR3 nucleotides are TGCAGTGCGTCCGGTACATTGAACACTGAAGCTTTCTTT.

This clonotype was seen only a few times. V gene TRBV3-1 combines with J gene TRBJ2-2; D remains ambiguous. The CDR3 runs 14 residues. The V end lost 4 bases, the J end lost 7 bases, and 13 bases lay between the germline ends. The germline V gene has CDR1 LGHDT and CDR2 YNNKEL (reference sequence). DNA for the CDR3: TGTGCCAGCAGCCCAACTGGGCCGGGCGGGGAGCTGTTTTTT. This gives the protein CASSPTGPGGELFF.

This clonotype appeared many times. This chain joins TRBV11-2 and TRBJ2-7; D is undetermined. Germline assignment: CDR1 SGHAT and CDR2 FQNNGV. The CDR3 consists of 12 residues. The V and J ends lost 4 bases and 4 bases respectively, with 8 bases between them. CDR3 nucleotides: TGTGCCAGCAGCTCGGTAACTTACGAGCAGTACTTC. Translating it yields CASSSVTYEQYF.

This clonotype was seen only a few times. The chain joins TRBV2 to TRBJ1-1, with D unresolved. V was shortened by 6 bases and J by 6 bases, with 17 bases between the two germline ends. This CDR3 is built from 14 residues. Germline CDR1 reads SNHLY; CDR2 reads FYNNEI. The DNA of the CDR3 is TGTGCCAGCAGCAAACCCGACCAGTACGCTGAAGCTTTCTTT. It specifies CASSKPDQYAEAFF.

This clonotype was observed at least ten times. The J gene is TRBJ2-2, the V gene TRBV19; D is unclear. The CDR3 sequence is 12 residues long. Germline assignment: CDR1 LNHDA and CDR2 SQIVND (reference sequence). V shed 5 bases and J shed 6 bases, with 7 bases lying between them. Here the CDR3 reads CASSPYAGELFF. DNA of the CDR3: TGTGCCAGTAGTCCTTACGCCGGGGAGCTGTTTTTT.

The V gene is TRBV4-2, the J gene TRBJ2-3, with 7 nucleotides matching TRBD2. Germline CDR1 is LGHNA and CDR2 is YNFKEQ. This CDR3 contains 17 residues. After removal of 4 bases from V and 1 base from J, the junction contained 11 bases not matched to a gene. The CDR3, as DNA: TGTGCCAGCAGCCTCCGGGGTAGCGGGCAAGGCACAGATACGCAGTATTTT. The encoded protein is CASSLRGSGQGTDTQYF.

The V call is TRBV24-1, the J call TRBJ1-2; D gene unclear. The germline CDR1 and CDR2 sequences are KGHDR and SFDVKD. Trimming shortened V by 2 bases and J by 4 bases, and 10 bases separated the two germline ends. The CDR3 has 14 residues. CDR3 sequence reads: CATSDSGRFYGYTF. The CDR3, as DNA: TGTGCCACCAGTGATTCGGGGAGGTTCTATGGCTACACCTTC.

Concerning this clonotype: The junction departs from germline at one end; a sequencing error may be responsible. This rearrangement joins TRBV7-2 to TRBJ2-5; 7 bases are a match to TRBD2. CDR1 is SGHTA and CDR2 is FQGNSA in the germline V gene. The CDR3 loop spans 13 amino acids. CDR3 amino acids: CASSLMSLASIDF. The CDR3, as DNA: TGTGCCAGCAGCTTAATGTCACTAGCGAGTATCGACTTC.

The chain joins TRBV11-2 to TRBJ2-1; D gene uncertain. Germline V gene lookup returns CDR1 SGHAT and CDR2 FQNNGV. The CDR3 runs to 14 residues. V dropped 5 bases and J dropped 4 bases, with 12 bases sitting between them. The CDR3: CASSADGVYNEQFF. The CDR3 coding sequence is TGTGCCAGCAGCGCGGATGGCGTTTACAATGAGCAGTTCTTC.

This chain uses TRBV6-1 with TRBJ2-1; 14 bases are a match to TRBD2. The CDR3 sequence is 18 residues long. V shed 3 bases and J 2 bases; nucleotides not matched to a gene: 6. Germline values: CDR1 MNHNS, CDR2 SASEGT. The DNA of the CDR3 is TGTGCCAGCAGTGAGGGGACTAGCGGGAGTTTACCCTACAATGAGCAGTTCTTC. The encoded protein is CASSEGTSGSLPYNEQFF.

This clonotype was observed a handful of times. The genes are TRBV29-1 and TRBJ2-1; 14 bases fit TRBD2. The CDR3 covers 15 residues. The V segment lost 4 bases and the J segment 6 bases; nucleotides outside the gene matches: 5. The germline gives CDR1 SQVTM, CDR2 ANQGSEA. As DNA, the CDR3 is TGCAGCGTTGGACTAGCGGGAGGGCCCCTCAATGAGCAGTTCTTC. It is translated as CSVGLAGGPLNEQFF.

This clonotype was detected ten times or more. The CDR3 region is CASSSLRDGYQPQHF. CDR3 bases: TGTGCCAGCAGCTCCCTCCGGGACGGATATCAGCCCCAGCATTTT. The chain uses TRBV7-8 and TRBJ1-5, with D perhaps matching TRBD1 (5 bases). CDR1 is SGHVS and CDR2 is FQNEAQ in the germline V gene. V lost 4 bases and J lost 5, with 15 bases in between. The CDR3 loop spans 15 amino acids.

V is TRBV29-1 and J is TRBJ2-5; D possibly uses TRBD1 or TRBD2 (5 bases each). V lost 6 bases and J lost 4, with 12 bases in between. Germline CDR1 SQVTM, CDR2 ANQGSEA. The CDR3 has 12 residues. CDR3: CSVDGTAETQYF. Written as DNA, the CDR3 is TGCAGCGTGGACGGGACGGCAGAGACCCAGTACTTC.

The rearrangement links TRBV5-5 to TRBJ2-7; the match to TRBD1 covers 10 bases. The CDR3 extends over 15 amino acids. Germline CDR1 and CDR2: SGHKS and YYEKEE (reference sequence). The V and J ends lost 4 bases and 3 bases, in that order; junction bases with no gene match: 7. The CDR3 nucleotides are TGTGCCAGCAGCGTCGGGACAGGGGCTTTCTACGAGCAGTACTTC. Translated, it gives CASSVGTGAFYEQYF.

The chain combines TRBV11-2 with TRBJ2-7; possible D gene TRBD2, 6 bases. Germline V gene sequence: CDR1 SGHAT, CDR2 FQNNGV. Between the trimmed V and J ends, which lost 0 bases and 6 bases, there was a span of 18 bases. The CDR3 runs to 16 residues. CDR3 in DNA: TGTGCCAGCAGCTTAGACCCTCTGGGGGGATCGGGCGAGCAGTACTTC. This codes for CASSLDPLGGSGEQYF. Complete variable domain (other parts from reference TRBV11-2 and TRBJ2-7): EAGVAQSPRYKIIEKRQSVAFWCNPISGHATLYWYQQILGQGPKLLIQFQNNGVVDDSQLPKDRFSAERLKGVDSTLKIQPAKLEDSAVYLCASSLDPLGGSGEQYFGPGTRLTVT.

Only a few counts were recorded for this clonotype. The chain uses TRBV10-3 and TRBJ2-7; the D is unclear. Trimming cost V 3 bases and J 5 bases, with 17 bases left between them. CDR1 and CDR2 (germline): ENHRY, SYGVKD. This CDR3 is 15 amino acids long. The CDR3 loop reads CAISDTRLRYHEQYF. Written as DNA, the CDR3 is TGTGCCATCAGTGATACGAGACTTCGCTACCACGAGCAGTACTTC.

In this sample, this clonotype turned up a few times. J is TRBJ2-1 and V is TRBV20-1, with a weak D call TRBD2 (6 bases). CDR1 and CDR2 from the germline V gene are DFQATT and SNEGSKA (reference sequence). This CDR3 spans 12 amino acids. V lost 4 bases and J lost 8, with 12 bases in between. CDR3 residues: CSATLTGDEQFF. CDR3 nucleotide sequence: TGCAGTGCTACACTAACGGGGGATGAGCAGTTCTTC.

Only a few counts were recorded for this clonotype. The genes are TRBV29-1 and TRBJ1-1, with D possibly matching TRBD1 (5 bases). The CDR3 runs 14 residues. Looked up from germline, CDR1 is SQVTM and CDR2 is ANQGSEA. V was trimmed by 7 bases and J by 1 base, leaving 16 bases between them. Here the CDR3 reads CSGAEGSGNTEAFF. The CDR3, as DNA: TGCAGCGGTGCTGAGGGGAGCGGGAACACTGAAGCTTTCTTT.

This clonotype was seen at least ten times. This chain connects TRBV5-1 to TRBJ2-2, with TRBD1 matching 9 bases. CDR1 is SGHRS and CDR2 is YFSETQ in the germline V gene. This CDR3 comprises 16 residues. Germline trimming cut 3 bases from V and 6 bases from J; bases unmatched to any gene: 9. The chain's CDR3 is CASSWTGTGSPGELFF. CDR3 nucleotides: TGCGCCAGCAGCTGGACCGGGACAGGGTCCCCCGGGGAGCTGTTTTTT. The whole variable domain, filled in from reference TRBV5-1 and TRBJ2-2, reads KAGVTQTPRYLIKTRGQQVTLSCSPISGHRSVSWYQQTPGQGLQFLFEYFSETQRNKGNFPGRFSGRQFSNSRSEMNVSTLELGDSALYLCASSWTGTGSPGELFFGEGSRLTVL.

This clonotype was counted many times. This chain joins TRBV24-1 and TRBJ2-3; 10 nucleotides align to TRBD1. Germline CDR1 KGHDR, CDR2 SFDVKD. The junction had 7 bases not matched to a gene; V was cut back by 7 bases and J by 1 base. The CDR3 has 16 residues. The CDR3 here is CATRAMGTGGTDTQYF. For the CDR3, the DNA is TGTGCCACCAGAGCCATGGGGACAGGGGGCACAGATACGCAGTATTTT.